One and the same sample provided the 22 T cell receptor beta chains below, sequenced in a study of radiation and T cells in renal cell carcinoma. Time point specified: blood 4 weeks post-SBRT, at nephrectomy. Specified treatment: 15 Gy SBRT to primary tumor, nephrectomy 4 weeks later. Clones were sequenced by immunoSEQ multiplex PCR, and TCRdb holds only the in-frame ones, with some missing. There are 120,000 to 150,000 clones in the sample; 86% occur only once, and about 17% lies in the top ten. The starting material was blood, obtained from a patient whose treatment included radiotherapy and nephrectomy. These receptors all come from a woman in her forties or fifties with renal cell carcinoma.

V is TRBV14 and J is TRBJ2-7; D tentatively reads TRBD1 or TRBD2 (5 bases each). The CDR3 covers 13 residues. V was cut by 5 bases and J by 7 bases, with 15 bases left in between. The germline gives CDR1 SGHDN, CDR2 FVKESK. The DNA for the CDR3 is TGTGCCAGCAGCAGGGACCTGGGCGTAGAGCAGTACTTC. Translation: CASSRDLGVEQYF.

The chain has TRBV7-9 and TRBJ1-2, with D hard to call. V dropped 5 bases and J dropped 5 bases, with 9 bases sitting between them. This CDR3 contains 12 residues. Germline loops: CDR1 SEHNR, CDR2 FQNEAQ (reference sequence). Written as DNA, the CDR3 is TGTGCCAGCAGCGAGCAGAGTTATGGCTACACCTTC. Translating gives CASSEQSYGYTF.

The chain carries TRBV9 and TRBJ1-6; D ambiguous. Trimming removed 2 bases at V and 6 bases at J, with 9 bases between. CDR1 and CDR2 from the germline V gene are SGDLS and YYNGEE. The CDR3 loop spans 14 amino acids. The CDR3 spells CASSVGQINSPLHF. The CDR3 region has the DNA TGTGCCAGCAGCGTGGGCCAGATTAATTCACCCCTCCACTTT.

V and J are TRBV5-1 and TRBJ2-5; 9 nucleotides match TRBD2. Germline V gene data show CDR1 as SGHRS and CDR2 as YFSETQ. The CDR3 totals 17 residues. The ends lost 4 bases at V and 2 bases at J; junction bases unmatched: 12. CDR3 sequence reads: CASSPYLAGTQQETQYF. DNA of the CDR3: TGCGCCAGCAGCCCGTACCTAGCGGGGACTCAACAAGAGACCCAGTACTTC.

This chain joins TRBV11-1 and TRBJ1-1; TRBD1 might be the D (5 bases). V lost 2 bases and J lost 5, with 12 bases in between. This CDR3 is 14 amino acids long. CDR1 and CDR2 (germline): SGHAT, FQDESV (reference sequence). Here the CDR3 reads CASSLTTGGTEAFF. For the CDR3, the DNA is TGTGCCAGCAGCTTAACAACCGGGGGGACTGAAGCTTTCTTT.

The CDR3: CASSLSIGTGGDEQYF. The CDR3 DNA is TGTGCCAGCAGTTTATCGATTGGGACAGGGGGCGACGAGCAGTACTTC. The V call is TRBV27, the J call TRBJ2-7; TRBD1 matches at 12 bases. V shed 0 bases and J 5 bases; nucleotides not matched to a gene: 5. This CDR3 region has 16 residues. CDR1 is MNHEY and CDR2 is SMNVEV in the germline V gene (reference sequence).

This chain uses TRBV9 with TRBJ2-2, with D possibly being TRBD1 (6 bases). V lost 3 bases and J 4 bases, leaving 13 bases between the germline ends. Germline V gene lookup returns CDR1 SGDLS and CDR2 YYNGEE. This CDR3 spans 15 amino acids. DNA of the CDR3: TGTGCCAGCAGCGCCGCAGGGGCGGGCACCGGGGAGCTGTTTTTT. Translated, it gives CASSAAGAGTGELFF.

The rearrangement joins TRBV27 to TRBJ1-6; no definite D call. Looked up from germline, CDR1 is MNHEY and CDR2 is SMNVEV (reference sequence). CDR3 size: 13 residues. Trimming removed 9 bases at V and 10 bases at J, with 16 bases between. This CDR3 is CASAEVPGSPLHF. CDR3 nucleotides: TGTGCCAGTGCGGAAGTTCCAGGCTCACCCCTCCACTTT.

This chain connects TRBV4-1 to TRBJ1-5; no definite D call. This CDR3 spans 14 amino acids. V shed 1 base and J shed 5 bases, with 9 bases lying between them. Germline lookup yields CDR1 MGHRA and CDR2 YSYEKL. CDR3 DNA: TGCGCCAGCAGCCAAGTCTCCGGGTATCAGCCCCAGCATTTT. This encodes CASSQVSGYQPQHF.

The chain joins TRBV7-8 to TRBJ1-3, with D perhaps matching TRBD1 (5 bases). Trimming removed 4 bases from V and 4 bases from J, with 14 bases in between. There are 15 residues in the CDR3. Looked up from germline, CDR1 is SGHVS and CDR2 is FQNEAQ. The CDR3 DNA is TGTGCCAGCAGCTCCCCCGGCGGGACGGGAAACACCATATATTTT. Translation: CASSSPGGTGNTIYF.

CDR3 bases: TGTGCCAGCAGCTTGGACAGGGTTGAAAAACTGTTTTTT. Amino acid sequence: CASSLDRVEKLFF. The rearrangement uses TRBV5-4 and TRBJ1-4; D might be TRBD1 (6 bases). CDR3 size: 13 residues. Trimming shortened V by 0 bases and J by 7 bases, and 7 bases separated the two germline ends. CDR1 SGHNT and CDR2 YYREEE come from the germline V gene (reference sequence).

V and J are TRBV4-3 and TRBJ1-5, with 10 bases lining up with TRBD1. The CDR3 loop spans 20 amino acids. V gave up 0 bases and J gave up 4 bases; unmatched junction bases: 15. Germline CDR1 is LGHNA and CDR2 is YSLEER. CDR3 sequence: CASSQDPSTGTGERNQPQHF. The CDR3 nucleotides read TGCGCCAGCAGCCAAGACCCCTCTACCGGGACAGGGGAACGGAATCAGCCCCAGCATTTT.

The V and J genes are TRBV6-5 and TRBJ2-7, with D possibly TRBD2 on 6 matching bases. Trimming stripped 7 bases from V and 2 bases from J, with 12 bases between. The CDR3 length is 13 residues. The germline CDR1 and CDR2 sequences are MNHEY and SVGAGI. The CDR3 bases are TGTGCCAGCACTGGCGGGGATGCCTACGAGCAGTACTTC. As protein: CASTGGDAYEQYF.

CDR3 coding DNA: TGCGCCAGCAGCCAAGATCCAAGGTCCCTGCTTAACTATGGCTACACCTTC. Protein product: CASSQDPRSLLNYGYTF. This chain connects TRBV4-3 to TRBJ1-2, with D hard to call. CDR3 length equals 17 residues. Trimming took off 0 bases at V and 1 base at J, with 15 bases between the two ends. Germline V gene lookup returns CDR1 LGHNA and CDR2 YSLEER.

V is TRBV19 and J is TRBJ2-7; D perhaps matches TRBD2 (5 bases). From germline, CDR1 is LNHDA and CDR2 SQIVND (reference sequence). CDR3 length equals 13 residues. V dropped 6 bases and J dropped 7 bases, with 16 bases sitting between them. The CDR3 sequence is CASSSGNAGEQYF. DNA of the CDR3: TGTGCCAGTAGCAGCGGAAACGCCGGGGAGCAGTACTTC. The variable domain in full, completed from reference TRBV19 and TRBJ2-7, reads DGGITQSPKYLFRKEGQNVTLSCEQNLNHDAMYWYRQDPGQGLRLIYYSQIVNDFQKGDIAEGYSVSREKKESFPLTVTSAQKNPTAFYLCASSSGNAGEQYFGPGTRLTVT.

This clone occurred a few times. V and J are TRBV7-2 and TRBJ1-2; 7 bases align to TRBD1. The germline V gene has CDR1 SGHTA and CDR2 FQGNSA. The ends lost 5 bases at V and 5 bases at J; junction bases unmatched: 11. This CDR3 is built from 15 residues. The CDR3 here is CASSPSRDSVYGYTF. The CDR3 nucleotides read TGTGCCAGCAGCCCGTCCCGGGACAGCGTGTATGGCTACACCTTC.

The chain carries TRBV6-1 and TRBJ2-3, with 9 bases that match TRBD2. The CDR3 is 16 residues long. Germline CDR1 is MNHNS and CDR2 is SASEGT. V lost 2 bases, J lost 4 bases, and 7 bases stayed unmatched. CDR3 DNA sequence: TGTGCCAGCAGTGAAATCGGCGGGAGGGGGGCAGATACGCAGTATTTT. Translated: CASSEIGGRGADTQYF.

CDR3 coding DNA: TGTGCCAGCAGCCCGGGACTTTCCCTCTACAATGAGCAGTTCTTC. It codes for CASSPGLSLYNEQFF. The V gene is TRBV4-2, the J gene TRBJ2-1, with a possible D match to TRBD2 (6 bases). This CDR3 region has 15 residues. The ends were cut back, 4 bases at V and 3 bases at J, with 13 bases in the middle. Per germline, CDR1 LGHNA and CDR2 YNFKEQ.

The rearrangement links TRBV6-5 to TRBJ2-5; 7 bases match TRBD2. The germline V gene has CDR1 MNHEY and CDR2 SVGAGI. The CDR3 has 12 amino acids. The CDR3 nucleotides are TGTGCTTCGGGGAGGGAGGGCGGAGAGCAGTACTTC. Translation gives CASGREGGEQYF.

This chain links TRBV27 with TRBJ1-5, with D perhaps TRBD1 (6 bases). V was clipped by 6 bases and J by 4 bases, with 13 bases between them. Germline CDR1 reads MNHEY; CDR2 reads SMNVEV (reference sequence). CDR3 length: 14 residues. CDR3 DNA sequence: TGTGCCAGCAGACGGACAGATCCTAATCAGCCCCAGCATTTT. It is translated as CASRRTDPNQPQHF.

V gene TRBV6-1 combines with J gene TRBJ2-1; 10 positions agree with TRBD2. This CDR3 is built from 15 residues. Germline V CDR1 and CDR2: MNHNS, SASEGT. The V gene end was trimmed by 3 bases and the J gene end by 6 bases; junction bases not matched to a gene: 5. The CDR3 DNA sequence: TGTGCCAGCAGTGATCGCCTAGCGGGGGCCAATGAGCAGTTCTTC. This sequence encodes CASSDRLAGANEQFF.

The J gene is TRBJ2-1, the V gene TRBV19; 9 bases are a match to TRBD2. This CDR3 is 15 amino acids long. V lost 8 bases to trimming and J lost 4 bases; unmatched junction nucleotides: 9. Looked up from germline, CDR1 is LNHDA and CDR2 is SQIVND (reference sequence). CDR3 amino acids: CASPGSGGSYNEQFF. In DNA, the CDR3 is TGTGCCAGTCCAGGAAGCGGGGGGAGTTACAATGAGCAGTTCTTC.